The 32 T cell receptor beta chains below all came from one sample that was sequenced in a study of blood T cell repertoires in COVID-19. Repertoires were generated with immunoSEQ multiplex PCR, while TCRdb's copy carries only in-frame clones and drops some. Here the sample spans about 330,000 clones, more than 70% being singletons. Sequenced: PBMCs or T cells enriched from blood (not recorded which). The source is a woman aged 30 to 39 who had recovered from COVID-19.

The chain couples TRBV10-3 to TRBJ1-2; the D is unclear. With 0 bases removed from V and 4 bases from J, the gap between germline ends came to 12 bases. Per the germline V gene, CDR1 is ENHRY and CDR2 is SYGVKD. This CDR3 contains 15 residues. CDR3 coding DNA: TGTGCCATCAGTGAGTCGTCCGACCCGGGCTATGGCTACACCTTC. Encoded protein: CAISESSDPGYGYTF.

The V call is TRBV12-3 or TRBV12-4, the J call TRBJ1-2; the D is unclear. The CDR3 is made up of 13 amino acids. The germline V and J ends were trimmed by 6 bases and 7 bases, with 15 bases remaining between them. The CDR3 region has the DNA TGTGCCAGCAGCCGCGGTAGCCACCTTGGCTACACCTTC. This gives the protein CASSRGSHLGYTF.

The chain combines TRBV29-1 with TRBJ1-2, with TRBD1 matching 7 bases. V dropped 3 bases and J dropped 6; count of bases not matched to a gene: 7. The CDR3 consists of 13 residues. CDR1 SQVTM and CDR2 ANQGSEA come from the germline V gene. The CDR3, as DNA: TGCAGCGTTGACGGCCAAACAGGGGATGGCTACACCTTC. Its protein is CSVDGQTGDGYTF.

V is TRBV5-5 and J is TRBJ2-7, with D perhaps TRBD2 (6 bases). Germline values: CDR1 SGHKS, CDR2 YYEKEE (reference sequence). The germline V and J ends were trimmed by 3 bases and 3 bases, with 10 bases remaining between them. This CDR3 comprises 13 residues. CDR3 in amino acids: CASSSPGGYEQYF. CDR3 nucleotide sequence: TGTGCCAGCAGCTCCCCCGGGGGCTACGAGCAGTACTTC.

The chain carries TRBV3-1 (or the pseudogene TRBV3-2) and TRBJ1-2, with TRBD1 as a possible D gene (6 bases). V was cut by 4 bases and J by 2 bases, with 14 bases left in between. In germline, CDR1 is LGHDT, CDR2 YNNKEL (reference sequence). CDR3 length equals 15 residues. CDR3 DNA sequence: TGTGCCAGCAGCCCCCTGGGACACCTAAACTATGGCTACACCTTC. It encodes CASSPLGHLNYGYTF.

The chain couples TRBV7-2 to TRBJ1-4; 10 positions agree with TRBD1. The trim removed 1 base at V and 3 bases at J, leaving 8 bases unmatched. CDR1 SGHTA and CDR2 FQGNSA come from the germline V gene. The CDR3 has 18 amino acids. The CDR3 is CASSLVGQGFRANEKLFF. Written as DNA, the CDR3 is TGTGCCAGCAGCTTAGTGGGACAGGGGTTTAGGGCTAATGAAAAACTGTTTTTT.

The V call is TRBV5-1, the J call TRBJ2-3, with a possible D match to TRBD2 (6 bases). The length of the CDR3 is 15 residues. Germline lookup yields CDR1 SGHRS and CDR2 YFSETQ. Trimming left V 3 bases short and J 0 bases short, with 11 bases between. Here the CDR3 DNA reads TGCGCCAGCAGCTCAGGGACTTTTAGCACAGATACGCAGTATTTT. Translated, it gives CASSSGTFSTDTQYF.

The gene calls are TRBV25-1 and TRBJ2-5; TRBD2 is a possible D gene (6 bases). Per the germline V gene, CDR1 is MGHDK and CDR2 is SYGVNS. This CDR3 contains 17 residues. The germline V and J ends were trimmed by 1 base and 4 bases, with 19 bases remaining between them. CDR3 coding DNA: TGTGCCAGCAGTGAATTCTGGGACCTCCTGGGAGGAGAGACCCAGTACTTC. Translating gives CASSEFWDLLGGETQYF.

The chain combines TRBV24-1 with TRBJ1-1, with D hard to call. This CDR3 is built from 12 residues. V shed 2 bases and J shed 11 bases, with 11 bases lying between them. The V gene's germline CDR1 is KGHDR and CDR2 SFDVKD. The CDR3 sequence: CATSDSTSEAFF. CDR3 DNA sequence: TGTGCCACCAGTGATTCGACCTCGGAGGCTTTCTTT.

The chain is built from TRBV15 and TRBJ1-5; maybe TRBD1 (5 bases). The CDR3 has 14 amino acids. Germline loops: CDR1 LNHNV, CDR2 YYDKDF (reference sequence). V lost 5 bases to trimming and J lost 7 bases, with 15 bases between them. The CDR3 region is CATSYTRGTQPQHF. CDR3 sequence (DNA): TGTGCCACCAGCTATACCCGGGGGACGCAGCCCCAGCATTTT. The full variable domain, completed using reference TRBV15 and TRBJ1-5, is DAMVIQNPRYQVTQFGKPVTLSCSQTLNHNVMYWYQQKSSQAPKLLFHYYDKDFNNEADTPDNFQSRRPNTSFCFLDIRSPGLGDTAMYLCATSYTRGTQPQHFGDGTRLSIL.

The chain's CDR3 is CATRMNSNSPLHF. CDR3 in DNA: TGTGCCACCAGAATGAACAGTAATTCACCCCTCCACTTT. This chain uses TRBV24-1 with TRBJ1-6; no definite D call. V was pared by 7 bases and J by 6 bases, with 9 bases between. Per germline, CDR1 KGHDR and CDR2 SFDVKD. The CDR3 contains 13 residues.

The chain carries TRBV5-1 and TRBJ1-3, with 8 bases aligning to TRBD1. With 4 bases clipped from V and 4 bases from J, the junction kept 7 bases outside the gene matches. The CDR3 runs 15 residues. The V gene's germline CDR1 is SGHRS and CDR2 YFSETQ. CDR3 loop: CASSRTGQNGNTIYF. The CDR3 DNA reads as TGCGCCAGCAGCCGGACAGGGCAAAACGGAAACACCATATATTTT.

V and J are TRBV9 and TRBJ2-3, with TRBD2 matching 9 bases. The junction had 16 bases not matched to a gene; V was cut back by 0 bases and J by 5 bases. This CDR3 contains 19 residues. Germline CDR1 is SGDLS and CDR2 is YYNGEE. CDR3 nucleotides: TGTGCCAGCAGCGTAGGGCTAGCGGGGCTACTCGCCGGGAAAGATACGCAGTATTTT. It translates to CASSVGLAGLLAGKDTQYF.

The chain joins TRBV19 to TRBJ1-2, with 9 bases lining up with TRBD1. The CDR3 has 14 amino acids. The J segment lost 6 bases and the V segment lost 7 bases, leaving 9 bases of the junction unmatched. CDR1 LNHDA and CDR2 SQIVND come from the germline V gene (reference sequence). The DNA of the CDR3 is TGTGCCAGTATAACTAGGGGGACAGGGAATGGCTACACCTTC. It encodes CASITRGTGNGYTF.

This chain uses TRBV6-5 with TRBJ1-2; 8 bases fit TRBD1. The trim removed 6 bases at V and 6 bases at J, leaving 6 bases unmatched. Looked up from germline, CDR1 is MNHEY and CDR2 is SVGAGI. The CDR3 runs 13 residues. The CDR3 DNA sequence: TGTGCCAGCAGCATGACAGGGGAGGATGGCTACACCTTC. Translated, it gives CASSMTGEDGYTF.

The chain employs TRBV6-1 and TRBJ1-5; maybe TRBD1 (6 bases). CDR3 length: 18 amino acids. Germline CDR1 MNHNS, CDR2 SASEGT. V lost 4 bases to trimming and J lost 0 bases, with 19 bases between them. The CDR3 spells CASSGPQGRKFSNQPQHF. The CDR3 nucleotides read TGTGCCAGCAGTGGACCTCAGGGGCGCAAATTTAGCAATCAGCCCCAGCATTTT.

The chain is built from TRBV7-3 and TRBJ2-2; weak D call: TRBD2 (5 bases). V was trimmed by 5 bases and J by 4 bases, leaving 5 bases between them. The CDR3 length is 12 residues. Per germline, CDR1 SGHTA and CDR2 FQGTGA. CDR3 DNA: TGTGCCAGCAGCGCGGGCACCGGGGAGCTGTTTTTT. Translating gives CASSAGTGELFF.

In its sample, this clone was seen a few times. The chain combines TRBV19 with TRBJ2-5, with 10 bases aligning to TRBD1. V was clipped by 4 bases and J by 4 bases; unmatched bases: 3. Per the germline V gene, CDR1 is LNHDA and CDR2 is SQIVND (reference sequence). CDR3 size: 14 residues. The CDR3 DNA is TGTGCCAGTAGTACCGACAGGGGGCGAGAGACCCAGTACTTC. Amino acid sequence: CASSTDRGRETQYF.

This chain uses TRBV9 with TRBJ1-3; 7 nucleotides align to TRBD1. The trim removed 4 bases at V and 9 bases at J, leaving 10 bases unmatched. CDR3 length: 14 residues. CDR1 and CDR2 from the germline V gene are SGDLS and YYNGEE. This CDR3 reads CASSLQGRQSTIYF. The CDR3 nucleotides are TGTGCCAGCAGCCTACAGGGGAGGCAAAGCACCATATATTTT.

The gene calls are TRBV6-5 and TRBJ1-1; D is perhaps TRBD1 (5 bases). Germline CDR1 is MNHEY and CDR2 is SVGAGI. The CDR3 is made up of 11 amino acids. The germline V and J ends were trimmed by 6 bases and 11 bases, with 13 bases remaining between them. This CDR3 reads CASSGRTFAFF. As DNA, the CDR3 is TGTGCCAGCAGCGGGAGGACATTCGCTTTCTTT.

The chain links TRBV27 to TRBJ1-2, with 8 positions matching TRBD1. The CDR3 covers 12 residues. CDR1 is MNHEY and CDR2 is SMNVEV in the germline V gene (reference sequence). V shed 6 bases, J shed 6 bases, and the junction held 3 bases outside the gene matches. The CDR3 loop reads CASSTGGHGYTF. The CDR3 DNA sequence: TGTGCCAGCAGCACAGGGGGACATGGCTACACCTTC.

V usage is TRBV4-1 and J usage is TRBJ2-5; 15 bases align to TRBD2. Germline V CDR1 and CDR2: MGHRA, YSYEKL. Trimming removed 4 bases from V and 5 bases from J; junction bases left unmatched: 5. This CDR3 contains 16 residues. CDR3 in DNA: TGCGCCAGCAGCCCTGGACTAGCGGGGGGGCCGGAGACCCAGTACTTC. This codes for CASSPGLAGGPETQYF.

CDR3 in DNA: TGTGCCAGCAGTGGTGGGGGAGGCCTAACTAATGAAAAACTGTTTTTT. It specifies CASSGGGGLTNEKLFF. This chain joins TRBV6-1 and TRBJ1-4, with D perhaps matching TRBD1 (5 bases). This CDR3 spans 16 amino acids. The V gene's germline CDR1 is MNHNS and CDR2 SASEGT. Trimming stripped 4 bases from V and 1 base from J, with 13 bases between.

The V gene is TRBV7-3, the J gene TRBJ1-2; 12 bases are a match to TRBD1. Losses at the gene ends were 5 bases for V and 3 bases for J; bases not matched to a gene: 13. Germline V CDR1 and CDR2: SGHTA, FQGTGA. The CDR3 covers 18 residues. The CDR3 reads CASSPNVPGQGADYGYTF. The CDR3 DNA is TGTGCCAGCAGCCCCAACGTCCCGGGACAGGGGGCGGACTATGGCTACACCTTC.

The chain carries TRBV10-3 and TRBJ1-1, with D possibly TRBD1 on 6 matching bases. Germline CDR1 ENHRY, CDR2 SYGVKD. V was pared by 6 bases and J by 6 bases, with 11 bases between. CDR3 length equals 12 residues. The chain's CDR3 is CAIRDSMSEAFF. Written as DNA, the CDR3 is TGTGCCATCAGGGACAGTATGTCTGAAGCTTTCTTT.

DNA of the CDR3: TGTGCCAGTAGTATGCGACAGGGAACCCCCACAGATACGCAGTATTTT. Translating gives CASSMRQGTPTDTQYF. The chain employs TRBV19 and TRBJ2-3, with 7 positions matching TRBD1. This CDR3 spans 16 amino acids. Germline assignment: CDR1 LNHDA and CDR2 SQIVND (reference sequence). V was pared by 3 bases and J by 2 bases, with 8 bases of the junction left unmatched.

This rearrangement joins TRBV30 to TRBJ1-2; no definite D call. CDR3 length: 12 residues. CDR1 GTSNPN and CDR2 SVGIG come from the germline V gene (reference sequence). V was trimmed by 0 bases and J by 7 bases, leaving 9 bases between them. The CDR3 sequence: CAWSVWESGYTF. CDR3 coding DNA: TGTGCCTGGAGTGTTTGGGAGTCTGGCTACACCTTC.

In its sample, this clone was seen a few times. This chain connects TRBV20-1 to TRBJ1-2; D is undetermined. The germline V and J ends were trimmed by 5 bases and 8 bases, with 12 bases remaining between them. This CDR3 has 11 residues. CDR1 and CDR2 (germline): DFQATT, SNEGSKA (reference sequence). The CDR3, as DNA: TGCAGTGCTTACGACTCCTCAGGCTACACCTTC. Its protein is CSAYDSSGYTF.

The chain links TRBV3-1 (or the pseudogene TRBV3-2) to TRBJ1-3; D gene unclear. V was shortened by 4 bases and J by 4 bases, with 20 bases between the two germline ends. The V gene's germline CDR1 is LGHDT and CDR2 YNNKEL (reference sequence). This CDR3 spans 17 amino acids. CDR3 sequence (DNA): TGTGCCAGCAGCCCACTCGTCCCAAGGAGCTCCGGAAACACCATATATTTT. Its translation: CASSPLVPRSSGNTIYF.

This chain connects TRBV5-1 to TRBJ1-6; D possibly corresponds to TRBD1 (6 bases). In germline, CDR1 is SGHRS, CDR2 YFSETQ. The V and J ends lost 4 bases and 5 bases respectively, with 13 bases between them. This CDR3 has 15 residues. The CDR3 protein is CASSPRTDNNSPLHF. The CDR3 DNA is TGCGCCAGCAGCCCGAGGACAGACAATAATTCACCCCTCCACTTT. The variable domain in full, completed from reference TRBV5-1 and TRBJ1-6, reads KAGVTQTPRYLIKTRGQQVTLSCSPISGHRSVSWYQQTPGQGLQFLFEYFSETQRNKGNFPGRFSGRQFSNSRSEMNVSTLELGDSALYLCASSPRTDNNSPLHFGNGTRLTVT.

This clone was seen a single time. The chain employs TRBV4-1 and TRBJ1-6; TRBD1 agrees at 9 bases. The germline V gene encodes CDR1 MGHRA and CDR2 YSYEKL. With V trimmed by 4 bases and J by 9 bases, 10 bases remained unmatched. The CDR3 loop spans 16 amino acids. For the CDR3, the DNA is TGCGCCAGCAGCCTCCTCGACGGGACAGGGAGTTCACCCCTCCACTTT. As protein: CASSLLDGTGSSPLHF.

The chain has TRBV7-2 and TRBJ1-2, with 7 bases fitting TRBD1. The CDR3 is 14 amino acids. The junction had 7 bases not matched to a gene; V was cut back by 0 bases and J by 9 bases. The germline V gene encodes CDR1 SGHTA and CDR2 FQGNSA. The chain's CDR3 is CASSLARGEYSYTF. As DNA, the CDR3 is TGTGCCAGCAGCTTAGCCAGGGGGGAATATAGCTACACCTTC.